These T cell receptor beta chains were read from a single sample in a study of cytomegalovirus exposure and HLA in healthy donors. The table came from immunoSEQ multiplex PCR; TCRdb's copy has only in-frame clones and leaves some out. Of approximately 120,000 clones in the sample, roughly 80% are singletons; the top ten hold about 3.7%. Material: PBMCs. The receptors were sampled from a woman between 40 and 50 years old in good health and CMV-seropositive. CDR3s leave out the opening cysteine and the closing phenylalanine or tryptophan.

j_gene	v_gene	CDR3aa
TRBJ2-3	TRBV28	ASSLSPDRTDTQY
TRBJ1-6	TRBV30	AWGAGFNSPLH
TRBJ2-7	TRBV4-2	ASSQTGLAGGSSKEQY
TRBJ1-2	TRBV11-2	ASSLEGREGSYGYT
TRBJ2-7	TRBV6-5	ASSRTSGSYEQY
TRBJ2-5	TRBV11-2	ASTVEGGTETQY
TRBJ2-1	TRBV27	ASSLLSGEYNEQF
TRBJ2-1	TRBV4-2	ASSQWGIAGTNEQF
TRBJ2-1	TRBV7-8	ASSPQPPQGQF
TRBJ1-1	TRBV30	AWSVSTGVWTEAF
TRBJ2-5	TRBV5-5	ASSLNPETQY
TRBJ1-1	TRBV5-5	ASSEDRNTEAF
TRBJ1-1	TRBV5-1	ASSPPGRGAEAF
TRBJ1-6	TRBV5-1	ASSLEKINSPLH
TRBJ1-2	TRBV7-2	ASSLLTAYGYT
TRBJ2-5	TRBV7-2	ASRSSGSMETQY
TRBJ2-1	TRBV19	ASSMGGIYEQF
TRBJ1-5	TRBV7-2	ASSLRQDQPQH
TRBJ1-5	TRBV5-1	ASSLEGAGNQPQH
TRBJ1-2	TRBV6-4	ASSNSGQGSYGYT
TRBJ2-1	TRBV6-1	ASSAERKYNEQF
TRBJ1-2	TRBV11-2	ASSPTGGDGYT
TRBJ2-7	TRBV19	ASSPGQGAYEQY
TRBJ1-1	TRBV5-6	ASSLVKVGGNTEAF
TRBJ1-1	TRBV19	ASSPRQGRVTEAF
TRBJ1-2	TRBV4-3	ASSQDRRSWEYT
TRBJ2-7	TRBV15	ATSLAGAYEQY
TRBJ2-7	TRBV11-2	ASSRERGGTHEQY
TRBJ2-2	TRBV6-5	ASSYSGLTNTGELF
TRBJ2-1	TRBV29-1	SGLAWEQF
TRBJ2-7	TRBV6-1	ASSEEMGEGYERY
TRBJ1-1	TRBV5-3	ARSYQTSGRVRPF
TRBJ2-7	TRBV6-1	ASSEGTSRYEQY
TRBJ2-7	TRBV5-5	ASSSGLAPDEQY
TRBJ2-7	TRBV28	ASTLGAVASEQY
TRBJ1-2	TRBV5-6	ASSLAGQGVSGYT
TRBJ2-7	TRBV29-1	SVEEAAYEQY
TRBJ1-4	TRBV5-1	ASSRGTGGDEKLF
TRBJ1-1	TRBV11-2	ASSQERTEAF
TRBJ2-3	TRBV5-1	ASGGTGFTDTQY
TRBJ1-5	TRBV28	ASRPTGVGFSSNQPQH
TRBJ1-2	TRBV6-1	ASSEGVPYGYT